The clone carrying this T cell receptor beta chain appeared a single time. What it recognizes is unknown. The sample originates from a study of cytomegalovirus exposure and HLA in healthy donors. General study points: V segments that were indistinguishable, TRBV6-2 and TRBV6-3 among them, were omitted from analysis.

The study ran its PCR with 60 Vbeta and 13 Jbeta primers. This table comes from immunoSEQ multiplex PCR, and its TCRdb copy is limited to in-frame clones, with some not included. The sample lists under 250,000 clones, around 80% occurring once. This CDR3 contains 15 residues. The trim removed 5 bases at V and 5 bases at J, leaving 9 bases unmatched. The V gene's germline CDR1 is SGHTA and CDR2 FQGNSA. The V and J genes are TRBV7-2 and TRBJ2-7; 10 bases agree with TRBD2. Source material: PBMCs. This sequence was found in a man aged 25-45 years in good health and CMV-seronegative. CDR3 bases: TGTGCCAGCAGCCCCCGTAGCGGGAGGATTGACGAGCAGTACTTC. Translation gives CASSPRSGRIDEQYF.